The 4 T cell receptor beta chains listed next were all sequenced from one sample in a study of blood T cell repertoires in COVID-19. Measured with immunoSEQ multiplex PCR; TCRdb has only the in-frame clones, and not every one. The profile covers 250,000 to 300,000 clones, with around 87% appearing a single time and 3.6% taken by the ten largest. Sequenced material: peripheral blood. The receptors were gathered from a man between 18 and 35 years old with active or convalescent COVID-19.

CDR3 sequence reads: CASSPEWGGDEQFF. CDR3 bases: TGTGCCAGCAGCCCGGAGTGGGGAGGTGATGAGCAGTTCTTC. The chain recombines TRBV5-5 with TRBJ2-1; tentative D call: TRBD2 (6 bases). The V gene's germline CDR1 is SGHKS and CDR2 YYEKEE (reference sequence). V shed 4 bases and J shed 8 bases, with 16 bases lying between them. There are 14 residues in the CDR3.

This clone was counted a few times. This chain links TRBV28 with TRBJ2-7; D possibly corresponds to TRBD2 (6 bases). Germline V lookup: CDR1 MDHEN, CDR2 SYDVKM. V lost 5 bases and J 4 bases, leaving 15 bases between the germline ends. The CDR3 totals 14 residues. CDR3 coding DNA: TGTGCCAGCAGTCCCAACGGTCTAGCGTACGAGCAGTACTTC. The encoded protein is CASSPNGLAYEQYF.

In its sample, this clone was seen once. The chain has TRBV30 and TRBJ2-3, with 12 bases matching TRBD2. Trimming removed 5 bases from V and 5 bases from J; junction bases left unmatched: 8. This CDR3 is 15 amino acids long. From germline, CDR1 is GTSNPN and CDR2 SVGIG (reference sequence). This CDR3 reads CAWASSGRARDTQYF. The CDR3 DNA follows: TGTGCCTGGGCCTCTAGCGGGAGGGCGAGAGATACGCAGTATTTT. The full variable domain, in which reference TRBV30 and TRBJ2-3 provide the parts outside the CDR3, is SQTIHQWPATLVQPVGSPLSLECTVEGTSNPNLYWYRQAAGRGLQLLFYSVGIGQISSEVPQNLSASRPQDRQFILSSKKLLLSDSGFYLCAWASSGRARDTQYFGPGTRLTVL.

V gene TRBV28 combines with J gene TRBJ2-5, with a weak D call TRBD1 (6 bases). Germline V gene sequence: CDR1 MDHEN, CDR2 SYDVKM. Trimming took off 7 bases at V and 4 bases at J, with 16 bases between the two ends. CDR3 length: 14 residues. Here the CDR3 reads CASTQSQGIETQYF. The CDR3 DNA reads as TGTGCCAGCACACAATCCCAGGGGATAGAGACCCAGTACTTC.